This TCR beta chain is drawn from a study of cytomegalovirus exposure and HLA in healthy donors. Study-level points and caveats: Reports indicated that the classifier achieved high specificity and sensitivity in diagnosing cytomegalovirus status.

Trimming shortened V by 5 bases and J by 1 base, and 18 bases separated the two germline ends. This CDR3 contains 16 residues. The germline V gene has CDR1 SGHNT and CDR2 YYREEE (reference sequence). For this clone: What it binds is unknown.

The table came from immunoSEQ multiplex PCR; TCRdb's copy has only in-frame clones and leaves some out. There are tens of thousands of clones in the sample; around 97% occur only once, and over 2% lies in the top ten. Sequencing was performed on PBMCs. This clonotype was obtained from a man between 18 and 35 years old in good health and CMV-seronegative. The chain couples TRBV5-4 to TRBJ1-1, with D possibly TRBD1 on 6 matching bases. The CDR3 here is CASSPQTGVTNTEAFF. The CDR3 bases are TGTGCCAGCAGTCCGCAGACAGGAGTTACGAACACTGAAGCTTTCTTT.